A single sample gave rise to the 8 T cell receptor beta chains below, sequenced in a study of lymphopenia after photon versus proton radiotherapy. Only in-frame clones appear in the TCRdb table, and some are missing; sequencing was by immunoSEQ multiplex PCR. The data show 9,500 to 15,000 clones, roughly 90% seen once. The source was peripheral blood, collected from a patient treated with proton-based radiotherapy. The receptor source for this set is a man between 60 and 70 years old with pancreatic cancer.

This chain uses TRBV7-8 with TRBJ2-1, with D perhaps TRBD1 or TRBD2 (5 bases each). Germline values: CDR1 SGHVS, CDR2 FQNEAQ. V lost 0 bases to trimming and J lost 6 bases, with 6 bases between them. The CDR3 extends over 13 amino acids. CDR3 sequence (DNA): TGTGCCAGCAGCTTAGCGAGGGGCAATGAGCAGTTCTTC. It encodes CASSLARGNEQFF.

The CDR3 region has the DNA TGTGCCACCAGCAGAGATAGGCCGAACAATGAGCAGTTCTTC. Translating it yields CATSRDRPNNEQFF. The chain has TRBV15 and TRBJ2-1; D remains unclear. The length of the CDR3 is 14 residues. Trimming took 0 bases from V and 5 from J, leaving 8 bases between them. The V gene's germline CDR1 is LNHNV and CDR2 YYDKDF (reference sequence).

The chain recombines TRBV27 with TRBJ1-5; TRBD1 is a possible D gene (5 bases). The CDR3 length is 15 residues. The V and J ends lost 5 bases and 3 bases respectively, with 14 bases between them. CDR1 MNHEY and CDR2 SMNVEV come from the germline V gene (reference sequence). DNA of the CDR3: TGTGCCAGCAGTGGGCAGGGAAGGGCCAATCAGCCCCAGCATTTT. It yields the protein CASSGQGRANQPQHF.

V gene TRBV18 combines with J gene TRBJ2-5; possible D gene TRBD1, 6 bases. Germline assignment: CDR1 KGHSH and CDR2 LQKENI. The V end was cut by 6 bases, the J end by 5 bases, with 13 bases between. The CDR3 loop spans 13 amino acids. CDR3 bases: TGTGCCAGCTCTCTCACAGGGCCGGAGACCCAGTACTTC. Protein sequence: CASSLTGPETQYF. The full variable domain, with the rest looked up from reference TRBV18 and TRBJ2-5, is NAGVMQNPRHLVRRRGQEARLRCSPMKGHSHVYWYRQLPEEGLKFMVYLQKENIIDESGMPKERFSAEFPKEGPSILRIQQVVRGDSAAYFCASSLTGPETQYFGPGTRLLVL.

The chain couples TRBV28 to TRBJ1-2; 7 nucleotides line up with TRBD1. From germline, CDR1 is MDHEN and CDR2 SYDVKM. The V gene end was trimmed by 5 bases and the J gene end by 8 bases; junction bases not matched to a gene: 8. This CDR3 has 13 amino acids. The CDR3 sequence is CASSTSTGDGYTF. Here the CDR3 DNA reads TGTGCCAGCAGTACCAGTACAGGGGACGGCTACACCTTC.

This clone has a single count. The chain carries TRBV20-1 and TRBJ2-1; perhaps TRBD2 as D (5 bases). This CDR3 region has 11 residues. V dropped 4 bases and J dropped 8 bases, with 9 bases sitting between them. The germline gives CDR1 DFQATT, CDR2 SNEGSKA (reference sequence). The CDR3, as DNA: TGCAGTGCTAAGGCTAGCTATGAGCAGTTCTTC. Protein sequence: CSAKASYEQFF.

The V call is TRBV4-3, the J call TRBJ2-7, with a weak D call TRBD2 (5 bases). CDR1 and CDR2 (germline): LGHNA, YSLEER. The CDR3 is 14 amino acids. Trimming left V 1 base short and J 6 bases short, with 13 bases between. The chain's CDR3 is CASSQVGGRGEQYF. CDR3 in DNA: TGCGCCAGCAGCCAAGTTGGCGGACGGGGCGAGCAGTACTTC.

This sequence joins TRBV19 and TRBJ2-5; D is possibly TRBD2 (5 bases). Trimming removed 3 bases at V and 0 bases at J, with 14 bases between. The germline V gene encodes CDR1 LNHDA and CDR2 SQIVND (reference sequence). The CDR3 length is 16 residues. The CDR3 nucleotides are TGTGCCAGTAGTATGGCGGGCAGGACCGACCAAGAGACCCAGTACTTC. Translation: CASSMAGRTDQETQYF.